This T cell receptor (beta chain) was documented in a study of shared clonotypes between healthy human individuals. This table comes from immunoSEQ multiplex PCR, and its TCRdb copy is limited to in-frame clones, with some not included. The sample lists roughly 500,000 clones; approximately 95% were seen once. A CD45RA+ naive subset and a CD45RA-negative memory subset were split from CD4+ cells. This CDR3 region has 12 residues. Germline V gene data show CDR1 as SNHLY and CDR2 as FYNNEI. The V end was cut by 5 bases, the J end by 5 bases, with 7 bases between. The rearrangement links TRBV2 to TRBJ2-4; D call uncertain. The source of this sequence is a woman aged 25 to 39 in good health. The sequenced sample consisted of naive CD4+ T cells sorted from blood. Subset reported: CD45RA+ positively selected. This chain's CDR3 is CASSSSENIQYF. DNA of the CDR3: TGTGCCAGCAGTAGTTCGGAAAACATTCAGTACTTC.